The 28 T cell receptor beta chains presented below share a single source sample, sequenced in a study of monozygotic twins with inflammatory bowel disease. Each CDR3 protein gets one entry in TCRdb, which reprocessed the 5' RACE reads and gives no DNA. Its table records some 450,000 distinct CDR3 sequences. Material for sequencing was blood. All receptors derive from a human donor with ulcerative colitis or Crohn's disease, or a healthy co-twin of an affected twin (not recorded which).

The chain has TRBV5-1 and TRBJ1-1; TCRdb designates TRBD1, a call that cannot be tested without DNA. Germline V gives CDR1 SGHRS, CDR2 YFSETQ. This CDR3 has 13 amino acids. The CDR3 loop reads CASSSQENTEAFF.

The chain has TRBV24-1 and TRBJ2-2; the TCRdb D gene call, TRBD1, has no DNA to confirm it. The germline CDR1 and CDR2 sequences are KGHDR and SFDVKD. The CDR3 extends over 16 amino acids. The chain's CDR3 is CATSDSDTGHTGELFF.

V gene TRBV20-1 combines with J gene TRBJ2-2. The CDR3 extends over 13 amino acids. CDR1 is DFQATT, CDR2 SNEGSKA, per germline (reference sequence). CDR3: CSAIPVNTGELFF.

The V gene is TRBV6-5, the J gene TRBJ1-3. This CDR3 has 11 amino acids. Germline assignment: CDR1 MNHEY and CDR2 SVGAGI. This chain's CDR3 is CACQAGNTIYF.

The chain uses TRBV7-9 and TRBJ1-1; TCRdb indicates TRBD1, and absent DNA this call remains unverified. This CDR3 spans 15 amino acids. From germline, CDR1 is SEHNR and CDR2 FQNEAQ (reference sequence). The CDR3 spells CASSSSDRGKTEAFF.

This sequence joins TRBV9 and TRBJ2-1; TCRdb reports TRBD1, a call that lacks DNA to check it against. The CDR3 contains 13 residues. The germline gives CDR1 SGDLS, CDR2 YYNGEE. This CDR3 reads CASSPGIYNEQFF.

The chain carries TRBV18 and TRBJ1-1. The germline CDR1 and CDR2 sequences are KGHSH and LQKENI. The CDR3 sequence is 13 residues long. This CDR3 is CASSRSEDTEAFF.

The CDR3 loop reads CASSFWRGGSNTEAFF. The rearrangement links TRBV5-6 to TRBJ1-1; TCRdb indicates TRBD1, and absent DNA this call remains unverified. The CDR3 is made up of 16 amino acids. In germline, CDR1 is SGHDT, CDR2 YYEEEE. Supplemented by reference TRBV5-6 and TRBJ1-1, the full variable domain reads DAGVTQSPTHLIKTRGQQVTLRCSPKSGHDTVSWYQQALGQGPQFIFQYYEEEERQRGNFPDRFSGHQFPNYSSELNVNALLLGDSALYLCASSFWRGGSNTEAFFGQGTRLTVV.

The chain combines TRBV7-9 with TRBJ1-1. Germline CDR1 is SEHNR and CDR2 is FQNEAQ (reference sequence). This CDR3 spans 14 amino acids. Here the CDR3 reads CASSFGGGRTEAFF. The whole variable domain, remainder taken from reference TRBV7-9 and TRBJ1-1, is DTGVSQNPRHKITKRGQNVTFRCDPISEHNRLYWYRQTLGQGPEFLTYFQNEAQLEKSRLLSDRFSAERPKGSFSTLEIQRTEQGDSAMYLCASSFGGGRTEAFFGQGTRLTVV.

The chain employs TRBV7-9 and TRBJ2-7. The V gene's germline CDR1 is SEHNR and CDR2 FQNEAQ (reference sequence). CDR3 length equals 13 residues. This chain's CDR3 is CASSLDSHYEQYF. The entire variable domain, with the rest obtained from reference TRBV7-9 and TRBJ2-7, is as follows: DTGVSQNPRHKITKRGQNVTFRCDPISEHNRLYWYRQTLGQGPEFLTYFQNEAQLEKSRLLSDRFSAERPKGSFSTLEIQRTEQGDSAMYLCASSLDSHYEQYFGPGTRLTVT.

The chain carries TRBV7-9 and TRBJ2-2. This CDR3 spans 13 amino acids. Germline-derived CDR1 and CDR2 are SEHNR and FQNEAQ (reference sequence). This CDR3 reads CASISGNTGELFF. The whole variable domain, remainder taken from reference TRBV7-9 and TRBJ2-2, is DTGVSQNPRHKITKRGQNVTFRCDPISEHNRLYWYRQTLGQGPEFLTYFQNEAQLEKSRLLSDRFSAERPKGSFSTLEIQRTEQGDSAMYLCASISGNTGELFFGEGSRLTVL.

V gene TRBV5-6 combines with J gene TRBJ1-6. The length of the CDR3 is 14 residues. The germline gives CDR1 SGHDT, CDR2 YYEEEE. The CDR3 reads CASSLDRRGSPLHF. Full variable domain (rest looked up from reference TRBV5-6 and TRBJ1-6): DAGVTQSPTHLIKTRGQQVTLRCSPKSGHDTVSWYQQALGQGPQFIFQYYEEEERQRGNFPDRFSGHQFPNYSSELNVNALLLGDSALYLCASSLDRRGSPLHFGNGTRLTVT.

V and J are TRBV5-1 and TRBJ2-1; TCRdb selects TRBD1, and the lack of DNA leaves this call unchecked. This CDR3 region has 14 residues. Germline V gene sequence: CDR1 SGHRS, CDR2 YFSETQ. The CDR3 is CASSSEGRNNEQFF.

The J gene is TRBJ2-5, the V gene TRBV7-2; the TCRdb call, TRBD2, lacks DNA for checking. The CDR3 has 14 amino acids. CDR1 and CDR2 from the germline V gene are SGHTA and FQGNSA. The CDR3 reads CASSSGTTQETQYF.

CDR3 sequence: CASSQGQTPRTGELFF. The chain uses TRBV7-9 and TRBJ2-2; TCRdb designates TRBD1, a call that cannot be tested without DNA. The CDR3 loop spans 16 amino acids. CDR1 and CDR2 from the germline V gene are SEHNR and FQNEAQ (reference sequence). The full variable domain, completed using reference TRBV7-9 and TRBJ2-2, is DTGVSQNPRHKITKRGQNVTFRCDPISEHNRLYWYRQTLGQGPEFLTYFQNEAQLEKSRLLSDRFSAERPKGSFSTLEIQRTEQGDSAMYLCASSQGQTPRTGELFFGEGSRLTVL.

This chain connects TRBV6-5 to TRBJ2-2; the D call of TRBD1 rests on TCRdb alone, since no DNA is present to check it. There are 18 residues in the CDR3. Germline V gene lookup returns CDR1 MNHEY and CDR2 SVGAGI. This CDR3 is CASSYSTSGGSNTGELFF.

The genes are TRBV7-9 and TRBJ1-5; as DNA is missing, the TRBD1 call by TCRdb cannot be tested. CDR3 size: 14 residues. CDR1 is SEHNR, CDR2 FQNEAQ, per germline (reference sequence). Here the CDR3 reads CASSSTGVKGPQHF.

CDR3 sequence reads: CASSLWVGAENEQFF. The V gene is TRBV12-3 or TRBV12-4, the J gene TRBJ2-1; the TCRdb call, TRBD1, lacks DNA for checking. CDR3 size: 15 residues.

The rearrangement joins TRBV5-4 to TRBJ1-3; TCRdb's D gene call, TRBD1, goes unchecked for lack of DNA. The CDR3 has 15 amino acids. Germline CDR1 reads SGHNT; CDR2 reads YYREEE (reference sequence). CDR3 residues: CASSLAGTTTNTIYF.

The CDR3 loop is CASSRLAGGRADTQYF. The V call is TRBV5-6, the J call TRBJ2-3; absent DNA, TCRdb's TRBD2 call cannot be checked. Germline V lookup: CDR1 SGHDT, CDR2 YYEEEE. This CDR3 comprises 16 residues.

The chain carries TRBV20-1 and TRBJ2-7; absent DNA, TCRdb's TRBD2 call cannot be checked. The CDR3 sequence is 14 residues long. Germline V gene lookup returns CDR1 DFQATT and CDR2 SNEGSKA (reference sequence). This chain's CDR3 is CSARVAGFSYEQYF.

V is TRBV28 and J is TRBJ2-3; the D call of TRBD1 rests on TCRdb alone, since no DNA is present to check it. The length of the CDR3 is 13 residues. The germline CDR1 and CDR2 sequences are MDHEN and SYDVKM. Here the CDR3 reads CASSFGGGDTQYF.

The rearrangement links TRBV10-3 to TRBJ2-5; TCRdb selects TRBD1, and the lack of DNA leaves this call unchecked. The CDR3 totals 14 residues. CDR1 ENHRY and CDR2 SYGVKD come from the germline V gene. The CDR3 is CAISPGQGRETQYF.

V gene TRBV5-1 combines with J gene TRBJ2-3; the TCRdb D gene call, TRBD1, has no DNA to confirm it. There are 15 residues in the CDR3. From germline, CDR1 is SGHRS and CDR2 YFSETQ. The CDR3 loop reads CASSLWDRGADTQYF.

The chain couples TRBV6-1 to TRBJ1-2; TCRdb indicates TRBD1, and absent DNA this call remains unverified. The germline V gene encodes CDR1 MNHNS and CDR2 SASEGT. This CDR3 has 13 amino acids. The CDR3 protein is CATRRAGSYGYTF.

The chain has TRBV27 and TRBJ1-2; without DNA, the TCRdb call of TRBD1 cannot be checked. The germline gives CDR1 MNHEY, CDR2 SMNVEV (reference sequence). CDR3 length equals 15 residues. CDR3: CASSFEQGNFYGYTF.

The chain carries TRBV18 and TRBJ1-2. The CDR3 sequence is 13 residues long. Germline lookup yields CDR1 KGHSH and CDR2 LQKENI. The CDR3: CASSPIKENGYTF.

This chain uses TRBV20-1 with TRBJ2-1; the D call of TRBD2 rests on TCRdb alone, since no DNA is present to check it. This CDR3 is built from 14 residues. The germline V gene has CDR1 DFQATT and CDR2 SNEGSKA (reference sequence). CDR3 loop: CSASGSGSGGEQFF.